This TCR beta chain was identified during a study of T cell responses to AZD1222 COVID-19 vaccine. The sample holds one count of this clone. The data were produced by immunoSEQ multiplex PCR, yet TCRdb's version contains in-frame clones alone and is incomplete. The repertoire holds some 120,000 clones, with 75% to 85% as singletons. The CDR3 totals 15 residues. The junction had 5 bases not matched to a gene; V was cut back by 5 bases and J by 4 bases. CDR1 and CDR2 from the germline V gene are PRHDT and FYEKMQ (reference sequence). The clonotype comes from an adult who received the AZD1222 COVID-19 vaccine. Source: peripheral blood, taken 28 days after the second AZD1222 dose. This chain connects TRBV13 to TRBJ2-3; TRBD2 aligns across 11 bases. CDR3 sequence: CASSQLSGGADTQYF. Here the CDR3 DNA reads TGTGCCAGCAGCCAACTTAGCGGGGGGGCAGATACGCAGTATTTT.